This T cell receptor (beta chain) derives from a study of T cell responses to AZD1222 COVID-19 vaccine. The CDR3 has 13 amino acids. V gave up 4 bases and J gave up 6 bases; unmatched junction bases: 6. Germline assignment: CDR1 MNHEY and CDR2 SMNVEV (reference sequence). As concerns this clone: What it binds is not known.

Pooling was applied to second doses at about 4 or about 12 weeks. Sequenced by immunoSEQ multiplex PCR; TCRdb stores in-frame clones only, minus some. The repertoire holds roughly 150,000 clones, with 90% as singletons. Study-wide results and limits: The donor cohort was predominantly white British with a female majority, and clonal diversity may have been underestimated.

The TCR originated in an adult who received the AZD1222 COVID-19 vaccine. The V call is TRBV27, the J call TRBJ2-7; 7 bases match TRBD2. The starting material was peripheral blood, obtained 28 days after the second AZD1222 dose. The chain's CDR3 is CASSYREVGEQYF. The CDR3 DNA reads TGTGCCAGCAGTTACCGGGAGGTCGGCGAGCAGTACTTC.